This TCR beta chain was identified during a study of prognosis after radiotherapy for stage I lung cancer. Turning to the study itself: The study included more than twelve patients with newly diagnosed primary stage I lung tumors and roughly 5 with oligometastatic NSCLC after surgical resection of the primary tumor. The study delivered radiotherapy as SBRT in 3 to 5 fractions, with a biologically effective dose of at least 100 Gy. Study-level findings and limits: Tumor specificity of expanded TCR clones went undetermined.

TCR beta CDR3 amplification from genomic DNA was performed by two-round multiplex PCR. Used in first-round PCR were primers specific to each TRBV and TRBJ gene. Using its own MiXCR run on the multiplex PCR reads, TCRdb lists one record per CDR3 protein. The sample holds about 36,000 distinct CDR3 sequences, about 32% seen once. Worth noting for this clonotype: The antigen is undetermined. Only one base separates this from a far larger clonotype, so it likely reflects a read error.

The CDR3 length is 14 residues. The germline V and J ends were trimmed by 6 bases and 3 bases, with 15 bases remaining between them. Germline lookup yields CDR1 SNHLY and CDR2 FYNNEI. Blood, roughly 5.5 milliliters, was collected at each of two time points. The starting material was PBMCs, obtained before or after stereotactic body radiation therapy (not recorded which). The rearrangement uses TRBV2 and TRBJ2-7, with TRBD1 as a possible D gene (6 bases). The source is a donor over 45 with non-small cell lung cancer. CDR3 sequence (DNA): TGTGCCAGCAGCAAGTACGACAGGTTCTACGAGCAGTACTTC. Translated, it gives CASSKYDRFYEQYF.